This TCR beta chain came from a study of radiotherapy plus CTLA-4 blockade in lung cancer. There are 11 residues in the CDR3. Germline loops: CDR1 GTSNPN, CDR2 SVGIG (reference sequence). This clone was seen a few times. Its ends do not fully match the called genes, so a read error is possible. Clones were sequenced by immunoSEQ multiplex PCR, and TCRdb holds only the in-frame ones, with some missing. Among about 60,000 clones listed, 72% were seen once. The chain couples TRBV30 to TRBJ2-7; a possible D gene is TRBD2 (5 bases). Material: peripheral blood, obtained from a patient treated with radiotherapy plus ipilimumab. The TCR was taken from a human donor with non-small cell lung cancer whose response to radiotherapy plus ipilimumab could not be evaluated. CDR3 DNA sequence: TGTGCCTGGAGTGTAGGAGCGGCGCGAGGCTTC. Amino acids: CAWSVGAARGF.